The rows below give T cell receptor beta chains drawn from one sample of a study of CD8 T cells in Susac syndrome. TCRdb ran MiXCR on the immunoSEQ multiplex PCR reads and lists one entry per CDR3 protein. The sample lists approximately 130,000 distinct CDR3 sequences; about 90% were seen once. Sample: CD8+ T cells from PBMCs. All receptors come from a human donor with multiple sclerosis. Each CDR3 is given with its conserved first and last residue. Fields, in order: CDR3 protein, CDR3 DNA, D gene, V gene, J gene. D genes are given only for firm matches.

CDR3aa: CASSYRPREQYF; CDR3nt: TGTGCCAGCAGCTACCGTCCCCGCGAGCAGTACTTC; d_gene: .; v_gene: TRBV7-9; j_gene: TRBJ2-7
CDR3aa: CASSLTQGFQYF; CDR3nt: TGTGCCAGCAGTCTTACACAGGGGTTTCAGTACTTC; d_gene: TRBD1; v_gene: TRBV27; j_gene: TRBJ2-7
CDR3aa: CASSISGDGEQYF; CDR3nt: TGTGCCAGTAGTATTTCAGGGGATGGCGAGCAGTACTTC; d_gene: .; v_gene: TRBV19; j_gene: TRBJ2-7
CDR3aa: CASSHVHQDQLAKNIQYF; CDR3nt: TGTGCCAGCAGCCATGTGCACCAGGACCAACTAGCCAAAAACATTCAGTACTTC; d_gene: .; v_gene: TRBV3-1; j_gene: TRBJ2-4
CDR3aa: CSASLEGYYGYTF; CDR3nt: TGCAGTGCTAGTTTGGAGGGATACTATGGCTACACCTTC; d_gene: .; v_gene: TRBV20-1; j_gene: TRBJ1-2
CDR3aa: CASWLPGRGYTF; CDR3nt: TGTGCCAGCTGGCTGCCAGGGAGGGGCTACACCTTC; d_gene: .; v_gene: TRBV27; j_gene: TRBJ1-2
CDR3aa: CASSHGTSGIHEQFF; CDR3nt: TGTGCCAGCAGCCACGGGACTAGCGGGATACATGAGCAGTTCTTC; d_gene: TRBD2; v_gene: TRBV13; j_gene: TRBJ2-1
CDR3aa: CASSPHDRDYEQYF; CDR3nt: TGTGCCAGCAGCCCTCATGACCGAGACTACGAGCAGTACTTC; d_gene: .; v_gene: TRBV28; j_gene: TRBJ2-7
CDR3aa: CASKQGNTEAFF; CDR3nt: TGTGCCAGTAAACAGGGGAACACTGAAGCTTTCTTT; d_gene: .; v_gene: TRBV19; j_gene: TRBJ1-1
CDR3aa: CASSFLEARETQYF; CDR3nt: TGTGCCAGCAGTTTCTTGGAAGCCAGAGAGACCCAGTACTTC; d_gene: .; v_gene: TRBV27; j_gene: TRBJ2-5